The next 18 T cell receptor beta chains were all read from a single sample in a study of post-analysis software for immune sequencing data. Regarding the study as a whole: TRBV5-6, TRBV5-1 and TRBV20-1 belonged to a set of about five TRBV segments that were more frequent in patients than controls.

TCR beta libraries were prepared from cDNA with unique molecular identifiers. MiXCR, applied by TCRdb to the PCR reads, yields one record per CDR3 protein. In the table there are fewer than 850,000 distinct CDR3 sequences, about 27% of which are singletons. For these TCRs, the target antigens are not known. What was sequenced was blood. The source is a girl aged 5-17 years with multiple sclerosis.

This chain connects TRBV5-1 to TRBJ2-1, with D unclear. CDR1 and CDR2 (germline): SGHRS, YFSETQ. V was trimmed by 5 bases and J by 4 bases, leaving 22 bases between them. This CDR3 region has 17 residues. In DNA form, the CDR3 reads TGCGCCAGCAGAGTGGGTGTTCAAGCCTCCTCTTACAATGAGCAGTTCTTC. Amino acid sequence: CASRVGVQASSYNEQFF.

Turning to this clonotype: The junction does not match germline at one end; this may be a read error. CDR3 sequence reads: CDSSVSSGSNHQYF. CDR3 coding DNA: TGTGACAGCAGTGTCTCTAGCGGTTCTAATCATCAGTACTTC. This chain uses TRBV28 with TRBJ2-5; 7 bases fit TRBD2. This CDR3 has 14 residues. Germline CDR1 is MDHEN and CDR2 is SYDVKM. Supplemented by reference TRBV28 and TRBJ2-5, the full variable domain reads DVKVTQSSRYLVKRTGEKVFLECVQDMDHENMFWYRQDPGLGLRLIYFSYDVKMKEKGDIPEGYSVSREKKERFSLILESASTNQTSMYLCDSSVSSGSNHQYFGPGTRLLVL.

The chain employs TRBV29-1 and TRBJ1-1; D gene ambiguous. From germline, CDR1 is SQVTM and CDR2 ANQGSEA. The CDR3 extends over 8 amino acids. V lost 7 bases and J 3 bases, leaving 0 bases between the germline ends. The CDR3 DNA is TGCAGCGACACTGAAGCTTTCTTT. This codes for CSDTEAFF.

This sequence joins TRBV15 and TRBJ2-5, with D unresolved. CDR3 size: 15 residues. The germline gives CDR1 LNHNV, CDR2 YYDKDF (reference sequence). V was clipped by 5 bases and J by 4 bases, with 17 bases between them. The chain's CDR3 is CATSPPGSSPETQYF. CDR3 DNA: TGTGCCACCAGCCCTCCCGGGTCGAGCCCAGAGACCCAGTACTTC. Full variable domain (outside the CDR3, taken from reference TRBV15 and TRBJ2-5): DAMVIQNPRYQVTQFGKPVTLSCSQTLNHNVMYWYQQKSSQAPKLLFHYYDKDFNNEADTPDNFQSRRPNTSFCFLDIRSPGLGDTAMYLCATSPPGSSPETQYFGPGTRLLVL.

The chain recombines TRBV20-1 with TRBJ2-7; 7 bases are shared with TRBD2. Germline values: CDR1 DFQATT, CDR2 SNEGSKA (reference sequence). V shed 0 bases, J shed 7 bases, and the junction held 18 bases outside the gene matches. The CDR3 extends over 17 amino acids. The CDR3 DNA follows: TGCAGTGCTAGAGATGGGTCGGCAGGACTAGGGCACAATGAGCAGTACTTC. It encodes CSARDGSAGLGHNEQYF.

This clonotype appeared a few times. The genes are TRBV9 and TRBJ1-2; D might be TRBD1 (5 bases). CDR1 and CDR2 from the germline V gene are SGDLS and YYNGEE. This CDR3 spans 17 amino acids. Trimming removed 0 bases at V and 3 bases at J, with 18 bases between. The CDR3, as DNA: TGTGCCAGCAGCGTAGTTCTTGCGACAGTTCCTGACTATGGCTACACCTTC. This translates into CASSVVLATVPDYGYTF.

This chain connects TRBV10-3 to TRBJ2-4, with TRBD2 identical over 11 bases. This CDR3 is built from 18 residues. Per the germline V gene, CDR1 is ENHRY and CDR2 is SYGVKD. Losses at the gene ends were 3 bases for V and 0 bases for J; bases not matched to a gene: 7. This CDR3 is CAISEPTSGTAAKNIQYF. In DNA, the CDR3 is TGTGCCATCAGTGAACCGACTAGCGGGACCGCAGCCAAAAACATTCAGTACTTC.

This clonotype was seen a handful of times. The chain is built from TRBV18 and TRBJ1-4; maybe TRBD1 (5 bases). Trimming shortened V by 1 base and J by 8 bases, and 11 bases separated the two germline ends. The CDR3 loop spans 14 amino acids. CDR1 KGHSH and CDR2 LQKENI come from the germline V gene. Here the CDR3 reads CASSPRGMREKLFF. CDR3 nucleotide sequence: TGTGCCAGCTCACCACGGGGGATGCGGGAAAAACTGTTTTTT.

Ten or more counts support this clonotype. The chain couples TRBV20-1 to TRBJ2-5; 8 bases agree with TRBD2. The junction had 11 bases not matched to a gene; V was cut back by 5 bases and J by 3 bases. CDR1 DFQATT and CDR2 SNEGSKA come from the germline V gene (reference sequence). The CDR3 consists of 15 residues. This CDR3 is CSALYGSGAEETQYF. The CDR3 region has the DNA TGCAGTGCTCTCTATGGTAGCGGGGCCGAAGAGACCCAGTACTTC.

The CDR3 DNA sequence: TGTGCCAGCAGCCCCATGGGGCGGCAAGCCTACAATGAGCAGTTCTTC. Residues: CASSPMGRQAYNEQFF. The V and J genes are TRBV7-2 and TRBJ2-1, with D possibly matching TRBD1 (5 bases). V lost 5 bases to trimming and J lost 2 bases, with 16 bases between them. The CDR3 is made up of 16 amino acids. The germline V gene encodes CDR1 SGHTA and CDR2 FQGNSA. Supplemented by reference TRBV7-2 and TRBJ2-1, the full variable domain reads GAGVSQSPSNKVTEKGKDVELRCDPISGHTALYWYRQSLGQGLEFLIYFQGNSAPDKSGLPSDRFSAERTGGSVSTLTIQRTQQEDSAVYLCASSPMGRQAYNEQFFGPGTRLTVL.

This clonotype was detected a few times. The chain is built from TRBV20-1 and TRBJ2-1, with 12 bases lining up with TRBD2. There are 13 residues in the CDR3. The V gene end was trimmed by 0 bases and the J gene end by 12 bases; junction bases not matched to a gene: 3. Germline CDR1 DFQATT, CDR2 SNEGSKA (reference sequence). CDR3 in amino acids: CSARDLTSGRQFF. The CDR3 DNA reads TGCAGTGCTAGAGATCTGACTAGCGGGAGGCAGTTCTTC.

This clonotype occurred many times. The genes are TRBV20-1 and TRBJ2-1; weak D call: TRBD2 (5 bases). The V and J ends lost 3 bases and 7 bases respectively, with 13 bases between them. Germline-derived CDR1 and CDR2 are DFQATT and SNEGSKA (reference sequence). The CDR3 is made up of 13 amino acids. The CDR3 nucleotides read TGCAGTGCTAGTTTTCTAGCTACTAATGAGCAGTTCTTC. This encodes CSASFLATNEQFF.

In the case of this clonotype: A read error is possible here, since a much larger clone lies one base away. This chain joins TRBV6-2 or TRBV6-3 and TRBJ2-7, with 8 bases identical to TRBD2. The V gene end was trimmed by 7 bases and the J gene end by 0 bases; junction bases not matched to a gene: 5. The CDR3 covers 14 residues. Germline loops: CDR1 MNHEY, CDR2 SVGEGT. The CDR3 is CASIQRESSYEQYF. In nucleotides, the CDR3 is TGTGCCAGCATCCAGCGGGAGAGCTCCTACGAGCAGTACTTC.

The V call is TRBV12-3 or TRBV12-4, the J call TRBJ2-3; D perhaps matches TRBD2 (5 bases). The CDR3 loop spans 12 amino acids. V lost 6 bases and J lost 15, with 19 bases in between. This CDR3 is CASRGRADVEYF. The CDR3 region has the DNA TGTGCCAGCAGAGGGAGAGCAGATGTGGAATATTTT.

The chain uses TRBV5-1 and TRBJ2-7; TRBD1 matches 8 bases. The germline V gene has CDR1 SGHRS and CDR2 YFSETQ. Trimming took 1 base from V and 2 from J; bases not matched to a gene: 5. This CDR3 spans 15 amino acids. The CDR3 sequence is CASSLKGTGAYEQYF. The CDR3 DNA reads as TGCGCCAGCAGCTTGAAAGGGACAGGAGCCTACGAGCAGTACTTC.

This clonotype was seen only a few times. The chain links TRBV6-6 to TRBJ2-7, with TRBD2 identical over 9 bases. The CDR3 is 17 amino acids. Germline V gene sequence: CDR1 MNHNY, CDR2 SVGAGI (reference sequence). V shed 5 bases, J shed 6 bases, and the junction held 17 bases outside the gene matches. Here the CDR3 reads CASSPLGASGKKVEQYF. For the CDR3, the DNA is TGTGCCAGCAGTCCCCTTGGGGCTAGCGGGAAGAAAGTCGAGCAGTACTTC.

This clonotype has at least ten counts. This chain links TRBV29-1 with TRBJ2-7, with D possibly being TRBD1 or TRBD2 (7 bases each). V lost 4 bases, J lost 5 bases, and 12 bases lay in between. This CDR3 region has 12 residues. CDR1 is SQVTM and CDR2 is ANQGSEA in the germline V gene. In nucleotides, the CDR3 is TGCAGCGTTGCGCCAGGGGGGGACGAGCAGTACTTC. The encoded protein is CSVAPGGDEQYF.

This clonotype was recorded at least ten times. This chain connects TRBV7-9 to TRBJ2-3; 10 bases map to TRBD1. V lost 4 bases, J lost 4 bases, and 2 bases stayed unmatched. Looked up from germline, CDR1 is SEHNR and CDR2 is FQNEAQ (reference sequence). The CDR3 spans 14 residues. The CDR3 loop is CASSSGQGADTQYF. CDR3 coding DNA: TGTGCCAGCAGCTCTGGACAGGGGGCAGATACGCAGTATTTT. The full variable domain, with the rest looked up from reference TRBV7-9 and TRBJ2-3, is DTGVSQNPRHKITKRGQNVTFRCDPISEHNRLYWYRQTLGQGPEFLTYFQNEAQLEKSRLLSDRFSAERPKGSFSTLEIQRTEQGDSAMYLCASSSGQGADTQYFGPGTRLTVL.